The clone carrying this T cell receptor beta chain was recorded only once. In the original workflow: By means of reference gene primer amplification, nucleated cell counts were estimated. The protocol was immunoSEQ multiplex PCR, while the TCRdb copy is restricted to in-frame clones and leaves out a portion. D and trimming come from the DNA, and the V and J calls and clone size come from that table. The table has about 360,000 clones, more than 85% seen once; the top ten hold around 2.9%. The germline V gene has CDR1 SGHRS and CDR2 YFSETQ. Trimming took off 3 bases at V and 3 bases at J, with 3 bases between the two ends. The CDR3 runs to 11 residues. This record comes from a study of blood T cell repertoires in COVID-19.

The rearrangement joins TRBV5-1 to TRBJ2-5; no reliable D call. The source of this sequence is a human donor in a cohort sampled during active COVID-19. Sequencing used peripheral blood. CDR3 sequence reads: CASSSKETQYF. Written as DNA, the CDR3 is TGCGCCAGCAGCTCAAAAGAGACCCAGTACTTC.